This T cell receptor (beta chain) was found in a study of blood T cell repertoires in COVID-19. Whole-study context: Sites across the United States, Italy and Spain contributed samples from acute and convalescent COVID-19. The cDNA or gDNA used as material had been derived from T cells, B-cell-depleted T cells, or PBMCs.

The germline V gene encodes CDR1 MNHEY and CDR2 SMNVEV (reference sequence). V lost 6 bases, J lost 3 bases, and 13 bases stayed unmatched. The CDR3 extends over 19 amino acids. Authors' data handling: From reference gene primer amplification, estimates of nucleated cell counts were derived. The assay was immunoSEQ multiplex PCR, and TCRdb's table has in-frame clones only and misses some. The V and J calls and clone size are taken from that table; D and trimming were inferred from the DNA. The sample contains around 200,000 clones, around 87% of which appear only once. The TCR was taken from a man aged 35 to 55 with active or convalescent COVID-19. The sequencing sample was made of peripheral blood. This chain joins TRBV27 and TRBJ2-3, with 15 bases lining up with TRBD2. The CDR3 reads CASSRLGLAGGRGTDTQYF. In DNA, the CDR3 is TGTGCCAGCAGCCGCTTGGGACTAGCGGGGGGCCGCGGGACAGATACGCAGTATTTT.